The 25 T cell receptor beta chains below come from one sample, sequenced in a study of OX40 agonist ivuxolimab in advanced cancers. Assay used: immunoSEQ multiplex PCR; TCRdb lists only in-frame clones, some missing. The sample lists fewer than 65,000 clones, about 80% occurring once. Sequenced here: CD4+ or CD8+ T cells sorted from blood, sampled in a trial of the OX40 agonist ivuxolimab. All receptors derive from an adult with an advanced solid tumor such as melanoma, head and neck, liver or kidney cancer.

The V call is TRBV2, the J call TRBJ1-1; maybe TRBD1 (5 bases). V was pared by 3 bases and J by 1 base, with 12 bases between. Germline V lookup: CDR1 SNHLY, CDR2 FYNNEI. CDR3 length: 15 amino acids. CDR3 residues: CASSDWGTGNTEAFF. The CDR3 nucleotides are TGTGCCAGCAGTGATTGGGGGACGGGGAACACTGAAGCTTTCTTT.

This clone was counted between two and nine times. The chain carries TRBV25-1 and TRBJ1-4; TRBD1 matches 10 bases. V lost 5 bases to trimming and J lost 1 base; unmatched junction nucleotides: 4. This CDR3 comprises 16 residues. Per the germline V gene, CDR1 is MGHDK and CDR2 is SYGVNS. CDR3: CASSKGTGVTNEKLFF. CDR3 sequence (DNA): TGTGCCAGCAGTAAGGGGACAGGGGTAACTAATGAAAAACTGTTTTTT.

This clone occurred a few times. This sequence joins TRBV28 and TRBJ1-5, with 7 bases that match TRBD1. The CDR3 sequence is 14 residues long. J was trimmed by 7 bases and V by 7 bases; bases with no gene match: 10. CDR1 and CDR2 from the germline V gene are MDHEN and SYDVKM. The CDR3 region is CASMPGTEVQPQHF. In nucleotides, the CDR3 is TGTGCCAGCATGCCCGGGACAGAAGTCCAGCCCCAGCATTTT.

This clone was counted a few times. The chain combines TRBV5-1 with TRBJ2-1; 13 nucleotides align to TRBD2. This CDR3 region has 15 residues. The V segment lost 9 bases and the J segment 4 bases; nucleotides outside the gene matches: 7. In germline, CDR1 is SGHRS, CDR2 YFSETQ. The CDR3 DNA follows: TGCGCCACCCGGACTAGCGGGGGCGCTTACAATGAGCAGTTCTTC. This sequence encodes CATRTSGGAYNEQFF. Using reference TRBV5-1 and TRBJ2-1 for the parts outside the CDR3, the full variable domain is KAGVTQTPRYLIKTRGQQVTLSCSPISGHRSVSWYQQTPGQGLQFLFEYFSETQRNKGNFPGRFSGRQFSNSRSEMNVSTLELGDSALYLCATRTSGGAYNEQFFGPGTRLTVL.

This clone appeared once. The J gene is TRBJ2-1, the V gene TRBV5-4, with 10 bases fitting TRBD2. The J segment lost 4 bases and the V segment lost 5 bases, leaving 9 bases of the junction unmatched. The CDR3 loop spans 16 amino acids. Germline CDR1 and CDR2: SGHNT and YYREEE (reference sequence). The CDR3 nucleotides read TGTGCCAGCAGTCCTCGGACTAGCGGAACTTACAATGAGCAGTTCTTC. Translated, it gives CASSPRTSGTYNEQFF.

The rearrangement links TRBV18 to TRBJ1-1; 7 bases fit TRBD1. Germline assignment: CDR1 KGHSH and CDR2 LQKENI. V was clipped by 1 base and J by 11 bases; unmatched bases: 4. This CDR3 contains 12 residues. The CDR3 nucleotides are TGTGCCAGCTCACCACGAGAGGGGGCGGCTTTCTTT. Protein sequence: CASSPREGAAFF.

This clone was detected only once. The V call is TRBV28, the J call TRBJ1-5; weak D call: TRBD1 (6 bases). The CDR3 spans 17 residues. Germline-derived CDR1 and CDR2 are MDHEN and SYDVKM. The V end was cut by 7 bases, the J end by 0 bases, with 19 bases between. The CDR3 protein is CASKTGHTFYSNQPQHF. The CDR3 nucleotides read TGTGCCAGCAAGACGGGACATACCTTTTATAGCAATCAGCCCCAGCATTTT.

V and J are TRBV9 and TRBJ2-3; D gene uncertain. Germline CDR1 SGDLS, CDR2 YYNGEE. The length of the CDR3 is 13 residues. V lost 5 bases to trimming and J lost 0 bases, with 7 bases between them. The CDR3 is CASRDHSTDTQYF. The CDR3 nucleotides are TGTGCCAGCAGAGATCATAGCACAGATACGCAGTATTTT.

The J gene is TRBJ2-2, the V gene TRBV11-1; 7 bases match TRBD1. Unmatched junction bases numbered 3, after V lost 3 bases and J lost 2 bases. Germline V gene lookup returns CDR1 SGHAT and CDR2 FQDESV (reference sequence). The CDR3 contains 15 residues. The CDR3 region is CASSFKGANTGELFF. The DNA of the CDR3 is TGTGCCAGCAGCTTTAAGGGGGCAAACACCGGGGAGCTGTTTTTT.

The V and J genes are TRBV5-1 and TRBJ2-5, with TRBD2 identical over 9 bases. This CDR3 is 16 amino acids long. CDR1 SGHRS and CDR2 YFSETQ come from the germline V gene. Germline trimming cut 4 bases from V and 5 bases from J; bases unmatched to any gene: 12. DNA of the CDR3: TGCGCCAGCAGCCCTAGCGGGGCCCCCATAATGGAGACCCAGTACTTC. The encoded protein is CASSPSGAPIMETQYF.

This clone showed up just a few times. The rearrangement links TRBV7-2 to TRBJ1-1; D gene unclear. CDR3 length equals 15 residues. Per the germline V gene, CDR1 is SGHTA and CDR2 is FQGNSA. Trimming took off 5 bases at V and 2 bases at J, with 15 bases between the two ends. CDR3 residues: CASSLEGLFNTEAFF. In DNA form, the CDR3 reads TGTGCCAGCAGCCTAGAGGGCCTGTTTAACACTGAAGCTTTCTTT.

The genes are TRBV18 and TRBJ2-1; D may be TRBD1 (6 bases). The CDR3 extends over 13 amino acids. CDR1 is KGHSH and CDR2 is LQKENI in the germline V gene. With 3 bases removed from V and 4 bases from J, the gap between germline ends came to 7 bases. CDR3 sequence: CASSPTGYNEQFF. CDR3 coding DNA: TGTGCCAGCTCACCTACAGGGTACAATGAGCAGTTCTTC.

The chain has TRBV7-2 and TRBJ1-2, with D tentatively TRBD1 (6 bases). In germline, CDR1 is SGHTA, CDR2 FQGNSA. This CDR3 spans 13 amino acids. Trimming removed 7 bases from V and 5 bases from J, with 14 bases in between. CDR3 DNA sequence: TGTGCCAGCACCCTTACAGGGAGTTATGGCTACACCTTC. Translation: CASTLTGSYGYTF. Variable domain in full (rest from reference TRBV7-2 and TRBJ1-2): GAGVSQSPSNKVTEKGKDVELRCDPISGHTALYWYRQSLGQGLEFLIYFQGNSAPDKSGLPSDRFSAERTGGSVSTLTIQRTQQEDSAVYLCASTLTGSYGYTFGSGTRLTVV.

The chain links TRBV19 to TRBJ1-2; the match to TRBD1 covers 8 bases. Looked up from germline, CDR1 is LNHDA and CDR2 is SQIVND (reference sequence). The CDR3 consists of 14 residues. The trim removed 6 bases at V and 8 bases at J, leaving 11 bases unmatched. CDR3 DNA sequence: TGTGCCAGTAGCCTACAGGACAGGACAGGGGGCTACACCTTC. Residues: CASSLQDRTGGYTF.

A single count supports this clone. This chain uses TRBV7-8 with TRBJ2-2; tentatively, D is TRBD1 (5 bases). The V gene lost 2 bases and the J gene lost 3 bases, with 10 bases spanning the gap. Germline V gene lookup returns CDR1 SGHVS and CDR2 FQNEAQ. There are 15 residues in the CDR3. This CDR3 reads CASSLRQGYTGELFF. DNA for the CDR3: TGTGCCAGCAGCTTAAGGCAGGGTTACACCGGGGAGCTGTTTTTT.

The V call is TRBV28, the J call TRBJ2-1; D uncertain. Between the trimmed V and J ends, which lost 3 bases and 2 bases, there was a span of 8 bases. Germline values: CDR1 MDHEN, CDR2 SYDVKM. The length of the CDR3 is 14 residues. CDR3 loop: CASSFLEPYNEQFF. The CDR3 DNA reads as TGTGCCAGCAGTTTTCTAGAACCCTACAATGAGCAGTTCTTC. Combining the CDR3 with reference TRBV28 and TRBJ2-1 gives the whole variable domain DVKVTQSSRYLVKRTGEKVFLECVQDMDHENMFWYRQDPGLGLRLIYFSYDVKMKEKGDIPEGYSVSREKKERFSLILESASTNQTSMYLCASSFLEPYNEQFFGPGTRLTVL.

The chain recombines TRBV6-5 with TRBJ1-3; a weak D match, TRBD1 (5 bases). Germline CDR1 is MNHEY and CDR2 is SVGAGI. The CDR3 length is 14 residues. V shed 5 bases and J shed 2 bases, with 10 bases lying between them. The CDR3 loop reads CASSLSGTGNTIYF. In nucleotides, the CDR3 is TGTGCCAGCAGTCTATCAGGGACTGGAAACACCATATATTTT.

The chain carries TRBV5-8 and TRBJ1-5; TRBD1 aligns across 8 bases. Per germline, CDR1 SGHTS and CDR2 YDEGEE. The CDR3 has 14 amino acids. The V gene end was trimmed by 3 bases and the J gene end by 4 bases; junction bases not matched to a gene: 3. CDR3 in DNA: TGTGCCAGCAGCTCGGGACAGGAAAATCAGCCCCAGCATTTT. It specifies CASSSGQENQPQHF. The whole variable domain, filled in from reference TRBV5-8 and TRBJ1-5, reads EAGVTQSPTHLIKTRGQQATLRCSPISGHTSVYWYQQALGLGLQFLLWYDEGEERNRGNFPPRFSGRQFPNYSSELNVNALELEDSALYLCASSSGQENQPQHFGDGTRLSIL.

Comment on this clone: Other DNA sequences of this sample code for an identical CDR3. This sequence joins TRBV5-1 and TRBJ2-3, with a possible D match to TRBD1 (5 bases). Germline V gives CDR1 SGHRS, CDR2 YFSETQ. The length of the CDR3 is 13 residues. With 0 bases removed from V and 4 bases from J, the gap between germline ends came to 6 bases. The CDR3 is CASSLGGADTQYF. The CDR3 bases are TGCGCCAGCAGCTTGGGGGGCGCAGATACGCAGTATTTT.

The V and J genes are TRBV5-1 and TRBJ1-1; D gene unclear. The CDR3 runs 14 residues. V lost 1 base and J 4 bases, leaving 11 bases between the germline ends. CDR1 SGHRS and CDR2 YFSETQ come from the germline V gene. The CDR3 here is CASSLQDGGTEAFF. The CDR3 nucleotides read TGCGCCAGCAGCTTGCAGGACGGTGGCACTGAAGCTTTCTTT. Variable domain in full (rest from reference TRBV5-1 and TRBJ1-1): KAGVTQTPRYLIKTRGQQVTLSCSPISGHRSVSWYQQTPGQGLQFLFEYFSETQRNKGNFPGRFSGRQFSNSRSEMNVSTLELGDSALYLCASSLQDGGTEAFFGQGTRLTVV.

J is TRBJ2-3 and V is TRBV27; D may be TRBD1 or TRBD2 (6 bases each). CDR1 and CDR2 from the germline V gene are MNHEY and SMNVEV (reference sequence). Trimming left V 2 bases short and J 6 bases short, with 18 bases between. The CDR3 extends over 16 amino acids. The CDR3 loop reads CASSLRGEPRYDTQYF. The CDR3 DNA reads as TGTGCCAGCAGTTTAAGGGGGGAGCCTAGGTATGATACGCAGTATTTT.

This clone appeared a single time. This chain connects TRBV6-6 to TRBJ2-7; a possible D gene is TRBD1 (6 bases). Germline CDR1 is MNHNY and CDR2 is SVGAGI (reference sequence). The CDR3 sequence is 13 residues long. Trimming left V 2 bases short and J 2 bases short, with 7 bases between. Here the CDR3 reads CASSYGGPYEQYF. CDR3 in DNA: TGTGCCAGCAGTTACGGGGGCCCCTACGAGCAGTACTTC.

This chain uses TRBV4-1 with TRBJ1-5, with no clear D. Germline lookup yields CDR1 MGHRA and CDR2 YSYEKL. Between the trimmed V and J ends, which lost 0 bases and 5 bases, there was a span of 8 bases. CDR3 length equals 14 residues. The CDR3 DNA follows: TGCGCCAGCAGCCAAGATGGGAAATATCAGCCCCAGCATTTT. Encoded protein: CASSQDGKYQPQHF.

This clone came up once. V and J are TRBV5-1 and TRBJ2-7, with a possible D match to TRBD2 (6 bases). V lost 0 bases and J 3 bases, leaving 10 bases between the germline ends. CDR1 SGHRS and CDR2 YFSETQ come from the germline V gene. The CDR3 spans 14 residues. CDR3 amino acids: CASSLGGRIYEQYF. CDR3 in DNA: TGCGCCAGCAGCTTGGGTGGGAGGATCTACGAGCAGTACTTC.

This chain links TRBV7-3 with TRBJ2-1; the match to TRBD2 covers 10 bases. V gave up 3 bases and J gave up 5 bases; unmatched junction bases: 1. The CDR3 extends over 14 amino acids. Germline V lookup: CDR1 SGHTA, CDR2 FQGTGA. The CDR3 is CASSFTSGNNEQFF. The DNA for the CDR3 is TGTGCCAGCAGCTTTACTAGCGGGAACAATGAGCAGTTCTTC. Variable domain in full (rest from reference TRBV7-3 and TRBJ2-1): GAGVSQTPSNKVTEKGKYVELRCDPISGHTALYWYRQSLGQGPEFLIYFQGTGAADDSGLPNDRFFAVRPEGSVSTLKIQRTERGDSAVYLCASSFTSGNNEQFFGPGTRLTVL.